The 11 T cell receptor beta chains below all came from one sample that was sequenced in a study of response to subunit inactivated influenza vaccine. TCRdb independently ran MiXCR on the RT-PCR reads; one entry per CDR3 protein. This sample has over 450,000 distinct CDR3 sequences; 10% to 15% occur once, and the top ten carry approximately 14%. The sequencing used PBMCs from blood, collected roughly 45 days after vaccination. The source is a man aged 50 or older who received an inactivated influenza vaccine.

The J gene is TRBJ2-1, the V gene TRBV5-1, with a possible D match to TRBD1 (6 bases). CDR1 is SGHRS and CDR2 is YFSETQ in the germline V gene. Trimming stripped 0 bases from V and 0 bases from J, with 13 bases between. This CDR3 has 17 amino acids. CDR3 nucleotide sequence: TGCGCCAGCAGCTTGGGACCACAGGGTAGCTCCTACAATGAGCAGTTCTTC. Its translation: CASSLGPQGSSYNEQFF.

There are a few counts of this clonotype. The V gene is TRBV4-3, the J gene TRBJ1-2; D gene uncertain. The CDR3 consists of 14 residues. V gave up 1 base and J gave up 3 bases, with 9 bases separating them. CDR1 and CDR2 from the germline V gene are LGHNA and YSLEER. The CDR3 loop is CASSQARSYYGYTF. The CDR3 DNA is TGCGCCAGCAGCCAAGCAAGGTCGTACTATGGCTACACCTTC.

In its sample, this clonotype was seen a few times. The rearrangement links TRBV9 to TRBJ2-1; a possible D gene is TRBD2 (6 bases). V was shortened by 0 bases and J by 3 bases, with 10 bases between the two germline ends. This CDR3 has 15 residues. Germline CDR1 is SGDLS and CDR2 is YYNGEE. The CDR3 is CASSVALGGYNEQFF. Written as DNA, the CDR3 is TGTGCCAGCAGCGTAGCACTGGGAGGCTACAATGAGCAGTTCTTC.

This clonotype was picked up many times. The genes are TRBV10-3 and TRBJ2-1; unclear D gene. The length of the CDR3 is 13 residues. Germline CDR1 is ENHRY and CDR2 is SYGVKD. V gave up 2 bases and J gave up 4 bases, with 6 bases separating them. CDR3: CAISEAFYNEQFF. The CDR3 region has the DNA TGTGCCATCAGTGAGGCGTTTTACAATGAGCAGTTCTTC.

This clonotype was observed a few times. The gene calls are TRBV3-1 and TRBJ2-3; D is perhaps TRBD1 or TRBD2 (5 bases each). CDR3 length: 15 amino acids. Germline CDR1 LGHDT, CDR2 YNNKEL (reference sequence). With 1 base removed from V and 1 base from J, the gap between germline ends came to 9 bases. The CDR3 sequence is CASSQGDAGTDTQYF. The CDR3 region has the DNA TGTGCCAGCAGCCAAGGGGACGCAGGCACAGATACGCAGTATTTT.

This chain uses TRBV9 with TRBJ2-1; no clear D gene. Germline V gene sequence: CDR1 SGDLS, CDR2 YYNGEE. The CDR3 consists of 13 residues. V was pared by 0 bases and J by 5 bases, with 6 bases between. The CDR3 DNA follows: TGTGCCAGCAGCGTAGTAACCCACAATGAGCAGTTCTTC. Its protein is CASSVVTHNEQFF.

This clonotype appeared a few times. The gene calls are TRBV7-2 and TRBJ2-7; D is uncertain. Trimming took off 6 bases at V and 2 bases at J, with 14 bases between the two ends. The CDR3 covers 14 residues. Germline lookup yields CDR1 SGHTA and CDR2 FQGNSA. The CDR3 region is CASSRTPVTYEQYF. The CDR3 DNA sequence: TGTGCCAGCAGTCGAACTCCCGTAACCTACGAGCAGTACTTC.

This clonotype was picked up a small number of times. The chain uses TRBV7-9 and TRBJ2-7, with TRBD1 matching over 8 bases. V dropped 5 bases and J dropped 7; count of bases not matched to a gene: 4. Germline V CDR1 and CDR2: SEHNR, FQNEAQ (reference sequence). CDR3 length: 12 amino acids. This chain's CDR3 is CASSDTGGEQYF. Written as DNA, the CDR3 is TGTGCCAGCAGCGATACAGGGGGAGAGCAGTACTTC.

The rearrangement joins TRBV18 to TRBJ2-2; 7 bases match TRBD2. With V trimmed by 0 bases and J by 5 bases, 9 bases remained unmatched. The CDR3 extends over 17 amino acids. CDR1 is KGHSH and CDR2 is LQKENI in the germline V gene. Here the CDR3 DNA reads TGTGCCAGCTCACCACCGATGGCGGGAGTTGCAACCGGGGAGCTGTTTTTT. This gives the protein CASSPPMAGVATGELFF.

The V call is TRBV2, the J call TRBJ2-7; tentatively, D is TRBD1 or TRBD2 (5 bases each). Looked up from germline, CDR1 is SNHLY and CDR2 is FYNNEI. CDR3 length equals 16 residues. Trimming stripped 6 bases from V and 2 bases from J, with 20 bases between. The DNA of the CDR3 is TGTGCCAGCAGAGGTCGCTCAGGGAGTGGGCCCTACGAGCAGTACTTC. Amino acids: CASRGRSGSGPYEQYF.

J is TRBJ2-7 and V is TRBV6-1; the match to TRBD2 covers 8 bases. Trimming took 0 bases from V and 4 from J; bases not matched to a gene: 8. Germline CDR1 is MNHNS and CDR2 is SASEGT. The CDR3 is made up of 16 amino acids. The CDR3, as DNA: TGTGCCAGCAGTGAAGCTTTTCGGGGGGGCTGGTACGAGCAGTACTTC. Translated: CASSEAFRGGWYEQYF.